The clone carrying this T cell receptor (beta chain) was counted at least ten times. The CDR3 loop spans 15 amino acids. Germline V CDR1 and CDR2: SGHAT, FQNNGV. Trimming shortened V by 0 bases and J by 4 bases, and 11 bases separated the two germline ends. TCRdb re-called the RT-PCR reads through MiXCR, storing one row per CDR3 protein. The table records about 680,000 distinct CDR3 sequences, 14% of them present only once. V is TRBV11-2 and J is TRBJ2-3; weak D call: TRBD2 (5 bases). This TCR was sampled from a female donor in good health, serving as a healthy control. Sequenced: memory CD4+ T cells from blood. CDR3 protein: CASSLDGGNSDTQYF. The CDR3 bases are TGTGCCAGCAGCTTAGATGGAGGTAACTCAGATACGCAGTATTTT. Based on the CDR3 plus reference TRBV11-2 and TRBJ2-3, the full variable domain is EAGVAQSPRYKIIEKRQSVAFWCNPISGHATLYWYQQILGQGPKLLIQFQNNGVVDDSQLPKDRFSAERLKGVDSTLKIQPAKLEDSAVYLCASSLDGGNSDTQYFGPGTRLTVL.